This T cell receptor (beta chain) was recorded in a study of molecular identifiers for immune sequencing clone quantification (dated by TCRdb to between 2018 and 2020). Some background on the complete study: For a replicate experiment, RNA from roughly 20,000 or 100,000 naive CD8 T cells was divided into five aliquots, of which four were sequenced. This methods study used CD8 T cells to benchmark TCR RNA copy counting and molecular-identifier clustering-based TCR repertoire sequencing (MIDCIRS).

Trimming takes 2 bases from V and 7 bases from J, and the germline ends sit 17 bases apart. Looking up the germline V gene yields CDR1 MGHRA and CDR2 YSYEKL. Including the terminal cysteine and phenylalanine, the CDR3 comprises 15 residues. Here the CDR3 DNA is all that survives: 45 bases in frame from base 1. There are many counts of this clonotype. Which antigen it targets is not known. Per-base quality was not reported, and no clone a single base away is much larger than it. General study outcomes and caveats: Spiked-in Jurkat TCR RNA equivalent to a single cell was reported to be detectable even among over 800,000 naive CD8 T cells. Highly expanded clone sizes could be underestimated if identical TCR molecules share a barcode. Naive libraries contained spiked-in Jurkat TCR RNA (around eleven copies' worth), which is not part of the donor repertoire. Clones above 20 RNA copies held over 99% of molecules in CMV-specific effector cells but under 1% in naive cells. Modeling indicated roughly 3.3 TCR RNA copies recovered per cell, compared with around 9.8 by digital PCR, which implies a capture efficiency of 25% to 35%. When barcode sub-clustering was omitted, TCR diversity was inflated by chimeric consensus sequences, with chimeras reaching as high as 47%.

Library generation was performed with PCR. These reads were obtained on a NextSeq 500. Preparation of bulk TCR libraries followed a previously described approach, with the TCR primers listed in Table S5. Purification of total RNA was performed with the Qiagen AllPrep DNA/RNA kit. Before analysis, reads from multiple sequencing runs of one library were combined. The study's own analysis went as follows. Only reads with exact TCR constant sequence were kept, trimmed to 150 nt, and grouped by their 12-nt molecular barcodes. Reads inside each barcode group were sub-clustered using a 15% Levenshtein threshold, and a quality-weighted consensus sequence was constructed for each RNA molecule. Non-functional sequences were filtered out, along with any lower-count sequence sitting one edit away from another sequence. Barcode sub-clusters with fewer than 20% of the maximum read count were removed, based on fitting two negative binomial distributions. TCRdb itself trimmed the public reads at Q25 with fastp, ran MiXCR and retained productive beta chains. Duplicate CDR3 protein sequences are folded into a single record with the most common DNA and genes. It is TCRdb's table, rather than the study itself, that gives the V and J calls and clone size. The sample records more than 550,000 distinct CDR3 sequences, 25% of which are singletons. About 0.78% of the sample goes to the ten largest clones.

Libraries of naive CD8 T cells were built from anywhere between about 18,000 and 1,000,000 sorted cells, with 10%, 30% or 50% of the purified RNA used. Naive CD8 T cells, defined as CD8+CD4-CCR7+CD45RA+, were FACS-sorted into RLT Plus buffer on a BD FACSAria II. To test detection sensitivity, Jurkat RNA equal to approximately ten TCR copies was added to samples of roughly 18,000-1,000,000 naive CD8 T cells. CD8 T cells were enriched using RosetteSep CD8+ T Cell Enrichment Cocktail and Ficoll-Paque, and the enriched cells then underwent ACK red cell lysis. This chain joins TRBV4-1 to TRBJ1-1, with no confident D gene call. The clonotype comes from a human donor in good health. Some libraries in this study had Jurkat cell RNA spiked in. Sequencing input: naive CD8+ T cells from blood, with Jurkat cell RNA spiked in. Sample cell subset or site, as interpreted from the label and publication: FACS-sorted CD8+CD4-CCR7+CD45RA+ naive T cells. The sequenced DNA is TGCGCCAGCAGCCAACTGTTGGCGGAAGGGATTGAAGCTTTCTTT. Translated, it reads CASSQLLAEGIEAFF.